One sample yielded the 10 T cell receptor beta chains listed below, sequenced in a study of shared clonotypes between healthy human individuals. Libraries were prepared by immunoSEQ multiplex PCR; TCRdb keeps only in-frame clonotypes and omits some of them. This sample has hundreds of thousands of clones, with 95% to 97% found just once. Sequences were obtained from naive CD4+ T cells sorted from blood. Subset here: CD45RA+ positively selected. These receptors all stem from a woman aged 30 to 39 in good health.

The chain carries TRBV30 and TRBJ2-7; weak D call: TRBD1 (5 bases). The germline gives CDR1 GTSNPN, CDR2 SVGIG (reference sequence). V was clipped by 2 bases and J by 1 base, with 9 bases between them. CDR3 length: 13 amino acids. CDR3 sequence: CAWSRRQSYEQYF. The CDR3 region has the DNA TGTGCCTGGAGTAGGAGACAGTCCTACGAGCAGTACTTC.

The gene calls are TRBV28 and TRBJ1-6; D might be TRBD1 (5 bases). There are 14 residues in the CDR3. CDR1 is MDHEN, CDR2 SYDVKM, per germline. Trimming cost V 5 bases and J 10 bases, with 15 bases left between them. The CDR3 spells CASSPSGGSSPLHF. The CDR3 DNA reads as TGTGCCAGCAGTCCCTCGGGGGGTTCGTCACCCCTCCACTTT. Full variable domain (rest looked up from reference TRBV28 and TRBJ1-6): DVKVTQSSRYLVKRTGEKVFLECVQDMDHENMFWYRQDPGLGLRLIYFSYDVKMKEKGDIPEGYSVSREKKERFSLILESASTNQTSMYLCASSPSGGSSPLHFGNGTRLTVT.

This sequence joins TRBV9 and TRBJ2-5; 9 bases agree with TRBD2. CDR3 length equals 17 residues. Germline CDR1 is SGDLS and CDR2 is YYNGEE. The V gene end was trimmed by 3 bases and the J gene end by 7 bases; junction bases not matched to a gene: 16. The CDR3 region is CASSALPASGTLRTQYF. CDR3 coding DNA: TGTGCCAGCAGCGCCCTCCCCGCTAGCGGGACTCTGAGGACCCAGTACTTC.

The chain links TRBV5-1 to TRBJ2-7; D may be TRBD1 (5 bases). CDR3 length: 12 amino acids. CDR1 SGHRS and CDR2 YFSETQ come from the germline V gene. The V end was cut by 4 bases, the J end by 3 bases, with 8 bases between. This chain's CDR3 is CASSQRGYEQYF. The CDR3 DNA follows: TGCGCCAGCAGCCAAAGGGGCTACGAGCAGTACTTC.

The chain joins TRBV6-1 to TRBJ1-4; possibly TRBD1 for D (5 bases). The ends were cut back, 1 base at V and 4 bases at J, with 10 bases in the middle. The CDR3 runs 15 residues. Germline CDR1 MNHNS, CDR2 SASEGT. In DNA, the CDR3 is TGTGCCAGCAGTGAAGTCGGTCAGGGTAATGAAAAACTGTTTTTT. Translation: CASSEVGQGNEKLFF.

The chain combines TRBV5-1 with TRBJ2-1; TRBD1 matches at 12 bases. Trimming removed 3 bases from V and 6 bases from J; junction bases left unmatched: 4. The CDR3 sequence is 15 residues long. Germline V gives CDR1 SGHRS, CDR2 YFSETQ. CDR3 DNA sequence: TGCGCCAGCAGCTCCGGGACAGGGGGCCCCAATGAGCAGTTCTTC. It encodes CASSSGTGGPNEQFF. Using reference TRBV5-1 and TRBJ2-1 for the parts outside the CDR3, the full variable domain is KAGVTQTPRYLIKTRGQQVTLSCSPISGHRSVSWYQQTPGQGLQFLFEYFSETQRNKGNFPGRFSGRQFSNSRSEMNVSTLELGDSALYLCASSSGTGGPNEQFFGPGTRLTVL.

V usage is TRBV19 and J usage is TRBJ1-5; D remains unclear. This CDR3 spans 17 amino acids. The V end was cut by 3 bases, the J end by 0 bases, with 15 bases between. Germline lookup yields CDR1 LNHDA and CDR2 SQIVND (reference sequence). The CDR3 loop reads CASSMGGSTDSNQPQHF. The CDR3 nucleotides are TGTGCCAGTAGTATGGGCGGGTCTACGGATAGCAATCAGCCCCAGCATTTT.

The chain carries TRBV5-4 and TRBJ1-1; D unresolved. This CDR3 comprises 14 residues. Germline V gene sequence: CDR1 SGHNT, CDR2 YYREEE (reference sequence). V was cut by 1 base and J by 1 base, with 8 bases left in between. This chain's CDR3 is CASSLSVGNTEAFF. The CDR3 nucleotides are TGTGCCAGCAGCTTGTCCGTGGGGAACACTGAAGCTTTCTTT.

The chain carries TRBV11-2 and TRBJ1-2; D is perhaps TRBD1 (5 bases). CDR3 size: 14 residues. Germline assignment: CDR1 SGHAT and CDR2 FQNNGV. Trimming shortened V by 5 bases and J by 3 bases, and 13 bases separated the two germline ends. In DNA form, the CDR3 reads TGTGCCAGCAGCGGAGCGGTAGGGGACTATGGCTACACCTTC. It codes for CASSGAVGDYGYTF. The full variable domain, its missing parts supplied by reference TRBV11-2 and TRBJ1-2, is EAGVAQSPRYKIIEKRQSVAFWCNPISGHATLYWYQQILGQGPKLLIQFQNNGVVDDSQLPKDRFSAERLKGVDSTLKIQPAKLEDSAVYLCASSGAVGDYGYTFGSGTRLTVV.

The V call is TRBV28, the J call TRBJ2-5; D is undetermined. The CDR3 is 13 residues long. Germline V CDR1 and CDR2: MDHEN, SYDVKM. Trimming shortened V by 7 bases and J by 0 bases, and 9 bases separated the two germline ends. CDR3 nucleotides: TGTGCCAGCAACCAAGCGTACCAAGAGACCCAGTACTTC. Protein product: CASNQAYQETQYF.